This T cell receptor beta chain was identified in a study of blood T cell repertoires in COVID-19. About the research overall: T cells, B-cell-depleted T cells, or PBMCs supplied cDNA or gDNA.

This clone turned up a few times. A read error may produce the germline difference seen at one junction end. The CDR3 length is 14 residues. CDR1 is MNHEY and CDR2 is SVGAGI in the germline V gene. Study processing details: Researchers report that nucleated cell counts were estimated from reference gene primer amplification. Sequencing used immunoSEQ multiplex PCR; TCRdb keeps in-frame clones, though not all of them. The V and J calls and clone size come from that table; D and trimming were worked out from the DNA. Among about 200,000 clones listed, about three quarters were seen once. The material sequenced was peripheral blood. This chain connects TRBV6-5 to TRBJ2-7; 11 bases are a match to TRBD1. This sequence originates from a woman between 65 and 79 years old with acute or convalescent COVID-19. The CDR3 is CASRGGTGGLPLHF. CDR3 bases: TGTGCCAGCAGAGGGGGGACAGGGGGTCTCCCGCTTCACTTC.